Listed here is a single T cell receptor beta chain. This sample stems from a study of response to subunit inactivated influenza vaccine. TCRdb recomputed calls from the RT-PCR reads with MiXCR, one row per CDR3 protein. The sample yields just under 550,000 distinct CDR3 sequences, around 21% seen once. This same sample was also taken into another study, of T cells expressing NK-cell markers. From that study: 5'RACE template switching built TCR beta cDNA with unique molecular identifiers. Eight donors were sequenced, seven testing HCMV-seropositive and one testing seronegative. The same clonotypes also predominated in the CD3+CD56-NKG2C+ fraction of several donors.

Sequences were derived from CD4+ T cells sorted from PBMCs, sampled about 13 days after vaccination. The TCR sequence derives from a man over 45 who received an inactivated influenza vaccine.

Here the CDR3 DNA reads TGTGCCAGCAGTTACCCGAGCGGGAATCTTGACAATGAGCAGTTCTTC. It is translated as CASSYPSGNLDNEQFF. The chain joins TRBV6-5 to TRBJ2-1, with 7 positions matching TRBD2. The trim removed 2 bases at V and 5 bases at J, leaving 9 bases unmatched. CDR3 length: 16 amino acids. Germline assignment: CDR1 MNHEY and CDR2 SVGAGI.